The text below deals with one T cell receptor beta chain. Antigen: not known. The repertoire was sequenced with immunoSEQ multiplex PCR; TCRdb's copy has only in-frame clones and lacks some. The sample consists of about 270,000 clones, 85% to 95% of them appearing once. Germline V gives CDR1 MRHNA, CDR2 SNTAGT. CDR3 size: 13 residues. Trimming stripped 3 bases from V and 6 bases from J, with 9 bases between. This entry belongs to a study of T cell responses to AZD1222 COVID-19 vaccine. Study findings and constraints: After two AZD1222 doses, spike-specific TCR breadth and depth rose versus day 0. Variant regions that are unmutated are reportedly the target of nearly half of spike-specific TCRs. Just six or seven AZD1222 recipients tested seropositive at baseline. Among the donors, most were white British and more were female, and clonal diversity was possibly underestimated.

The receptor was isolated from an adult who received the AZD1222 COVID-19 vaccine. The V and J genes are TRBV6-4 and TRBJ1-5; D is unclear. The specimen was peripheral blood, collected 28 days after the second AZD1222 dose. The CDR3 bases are TGTGCCAGCAGTGAAGGACGGGGTCAGCCCCAGCATTTT. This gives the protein CASSEGRGQPQHF.